This passage covers 8 T cell receptor beta chains from one sample sequenced in a study of human thymus T cells. The source of the thymus tissue was resections taken during corrective heart surgery. Profiling relied on immunoSEQ multiplex PCR, and the TCRdb table lists in-frame clones only, not all of them. The sample lists 78,000 or so clones, 90% to 97% occurring once. Source material: thymus tissue. The receptors stem from a boy under two years old with a congenital heart defect but otherwise immunologically healthy.

The chain employs TRBV19 and TRBJ2-1; 7 bases line up with TRBD2. CDR1 and CDR2 from the germline V gene are LNHDA and SQIVND (reference sequence). There are 15 residues in the CDR3. Germline trimming cut 10 bases from V and 8 bases from J; bases unmatched to any gene: 17. Here the CDR3 reads CATVGGRAPRHEQFF. The CDR3, as DNA: TGTGCCACCGTCGGGGGGAGGGCCCCTAGACATGAGCAGTTCTTC.

The chain combines TRBV28 with TRBJ2-1; TRBD1 agrees at 11 bases. This CDR3 has 16 amino acids. The V gene end was trimmed by 4 bases and the J gene end by 6 bases; junction bases not matched to a gene: 8. Germline assignment: CDR1 MDHEN and CDR2 SYDVKM. The CDR3 DNA reads TGTGCCAGCAGTTCGGACAGGGGGCTTGCCGGCAATGAGCAGTTCTTC. It yields the protein CASSSDRGLAGNEQFF.

This clone is a singleton in its sample. V is TRBV7-2 and J is TRBJ1-5, with D unresolved. V was shortened by 1 base and J by 1 base, with 8 bases between the two germline ends. Germline assignment: CDR1 SGHTA and CDR2 FQGNSA. The CDR3 is made up of 15 amino acids. The CDR3 reads CASSLVKWSNQPQHF. The CDR3 DNA reads as TGTGCCAGCAGCTTAGTCAAATGGAGCAATCAGCCCCAGCATTTT.

The chain couples TRBV4-1 to TRBJ2-7; 7 bases line up with TRBD1. V gave up 4 bases and J gave up 2 bases; unmatched junction bases: 8. CDR1 MGHRA and CDR2 YSYEKL come from the germline V gene. The CDR3 totals 15 residues. The chain's CDR3 is CASSPRQGTPYEQYF. The CDR3 DNA reads TGCGCCAGCAGCCCAAGACAGGGTACCCCCTACGAGCAGTACTTC.

This sequence joins TRBV4-1 and TRBJ2-4; tentatively, D is TRBD2 (5 bases). Germline loops: CDR1 MGHRA, CDR2 YSYEKL. There are 15 residues in the CDR3. Trimming removed 1 base from V and 3 bases from J, with 10 bases in between. CDR3 nucleotide sequence: TGCGCCAGCAGCCAAGCTTCAGGAGGCAAAAACATTCAGTACTTC. Translated: CASSQASGGKNIQYF.

The V and J genes are TRBV25-1 and TRBJ1-6; D unclear. The CDR3 extends over 14 amino acids. Germline CDR1 reads MGHDK; CDR2 reads SYGVNS. Trimming shortened V by 3 bases and J by 5 bases, and 8 bases separated the two germline ends. CDR3 loop: CASSERHNNSPLHF. CDR3 DNA sequence: TGTGCCAGCAGTGAGCGGCATAATAATTCACCCCTCCACTTT. Full variable domain (outside the CDR3, taken from reference TRBV25-1 and TRBJ1-6): EADIYQTPRYLVIGTGKKITLECSQTMGHDKMYWYQQDPGMELHLIHYSYGVNSTEKGDLSSESTVSRIRTEHFPLTLESARPSHTSQYLCASSERHNNSPLHFGNGTRLTVT.

V gene TRBV6-5 combines with J gene TRBJ2-2; TRBD2 agrees at 11 bases. V lost 2 bases, J lost 4 bases, and 3 bases stayed unmatched. The CDR3 totals 16 residues. Germline V gives CDR1 MNHEY, CDR2 SVGAGI. The CDR3 reads CASSYVAGGPTGELFF. CDR3 coding DNA: TGTGCCAGCAGTTACGTAGCGGGAGGGCCCACCGGGGAGCTGTTTTTT.

The rearrangement links TRBV27 to TRBJ2-1; 9 bases agree with TRBD2. The CDR3 runs 15 residues. Germline V gene data show CDR1 as MNHEY and CDR2 as SMNVEV (reference sequence). Losses at the gene ends were 3 bases for V and 9 bases for J; bases not matched to a gene: 9. The CDR3: CASSFGSGSGSEQFF. The CDR3 nucleotides are TGTGCCAGCAGTTTTGGTAGCGGGAGTGGAAGTGAGCAGTTCTTC.